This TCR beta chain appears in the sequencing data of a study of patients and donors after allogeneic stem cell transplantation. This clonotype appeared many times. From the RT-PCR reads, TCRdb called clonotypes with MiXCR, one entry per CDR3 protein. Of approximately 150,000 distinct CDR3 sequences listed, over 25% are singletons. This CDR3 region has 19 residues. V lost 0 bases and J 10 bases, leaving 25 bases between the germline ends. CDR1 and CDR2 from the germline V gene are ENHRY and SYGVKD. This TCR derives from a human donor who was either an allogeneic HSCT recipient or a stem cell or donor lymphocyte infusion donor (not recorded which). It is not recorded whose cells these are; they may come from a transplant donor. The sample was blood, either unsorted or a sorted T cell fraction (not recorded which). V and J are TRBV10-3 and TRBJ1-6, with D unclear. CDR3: CAISESKSAVWELESPLHF. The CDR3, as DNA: TGTGCCATCAGTGAGTCGAAATCGGCAGTGTGGGAGTTGGAATCACCCCTCCACTTT.